This TCR beta chain comes out of a study of T cells in Graves' hyperthyroidism and ophthalmopathy. Amplification of TCR beta CDR3 regions was performed using RNA transcripts as template. RT-PCR in the first round (using the HTBI primer set) targeted the TCR CDR3. TCRdb redid the calling of the multiplex PCR reads with MiXCR, one entry per CDR3 protein. Of around 280,000 distinct CDR3 sequences listed, about 14% are singletons. Points on this clonotype: The junction departs from germline at one end; a sequencing error may be responsible.

Germline loops: CDR1 MDHEN, CDR2 SYDVKM. The CDR3 covers 14 residues. This sequence joins TRBV28 and TRBJ2-3, with D unclear. This TCR was recovered from a woman aged 30 to 39 with Graves' hyperthyroidism that later progressed to Graves' ophthalmopathy. The specimen sequenced was blood. The CDR3 DNA is TGTGCCTGCAGTTTAGAGCGCCAAACAGATACGCAGTATTTT. It yields the protein CACSLERQTDTQYF.